The rows below give T cell receptor beta chains drawn from one sample of a study of read filtering for tumor transcriptome and immune sequencing. Using its own MiXCR run on the reads, TCRdb lists one record per CDR3 protein. The table lists roughly 35,000 distinct CDR3 sequences, roughly 13% of them singletons. Sequencing used a population of CD138-negative cells sorted from bone marrow. These receptors were taken from a donor at least 40 years old with multiple myeloma. Each CDR3 is given with its conserved first and last residue. The D gene is left open where the match is weak. Where a row states a size, it is once, few, many or the class of an expanded clone; other rows omit it.

CDR3 DNA | CDR3 protein | V gene | D gene | J gene | clone size
TGTGCCAGCAGCCAAGATAGAAGGGAGACCCAGTACTTC | CASSQDRRETQYF | TRBV4-2 | - | TRBJ2-5 | many
TGTGCCAGCAGGGGGGAGCGGCCAGCCTACGAGCAGTACTTC | CASRGERPAYEQYF | TRBV6-5 | - | TRBJ2-7 | many
TGTGCCAGCAGTTCTTACCTCCCGGACAGGGGGCTGGGAAACATTCAGTACTTC | CASSSYLPDRGLGNIQYF | TRBV6-2/TRBV6-3 | TRBD1 | TRBJ2-4 | many
TGTGCCAGCAGTATGGGGACAGGGGGTTACGAGCAGTACTTC | CASSMGTGGYEQYF | TRBV28 | TRBD1 | TRBJ2-7 | many
TGTGCCAGCAGTCGACTAGCGGGCGAGCAGTTCTTC | CASSRLAGEQFF | TRBV7-2 | TRBD2 | TRBJ2-1 | -
TGTGCCAGCAGCCAAGCAGCGGACCAGGGAGTAAACATTCAGTACTTC | CASSQAADQGVNIQYF | TRBV3-1 | - | TRBJ2-4 | many
TGTGCCAGCAGCCAAGTAACGGGTGGGGGAGCCCATACGCAGTATTTT | CASSQVTGGGAHTQYF | TRBV4-2 | - | TRBJ2-3 | many
TGCGGGTGCGGGCGGAGCTCTGGGGCCAACGTCCTGACTTTC | CGCGRSSGANVLTF | TRBV20-1 | - | TRBJ2-6 | many
TGCAGTGCTAGAGATTTCAGGGTTGGGAGCAATCAGCCCCAGCATTTT | CSARDFRVGSNQPQHF | TRBV20-1 | - | TRBJ1-5 | many
TGTGCCAGCAGGATCACCTACAATGAGCAGTTCTTC | CASRITYNEQFF | TRBV11-2 | - | TRBJ2-1 | few
TGCAGTGCTAGTACCGGGACCAACTATGGCTACACCTTC | CSASTGTNYGYTF | TRBV20-1 | - | TRBJ1-2 | -
TGTGCCAGCAGCGTAGGGGCCTTAGTTGACACTGAAGCTTTCTTT | CASSVGALVDTEAFF | TRBV9 | - | TRBJ1-1 | many
TGTGCCAGCAGTTACCCTAGACAGGGCGGCCCTCAGCCCCAGCATTTT | CASSYPRQGGPQPQHF | TRBV6-6 | TRBD1 | TRBJ1-5 | many
TGCGCCAGCAGCTTGGCCCTGGGACAGGGTTACACCGGGGAGCTGTTTTTT | CASSLALGQGYTGELFF | TRBV5-1 | TRBD1 | TRBJ2-2 | many
TGTGCCAGCACCCCCAGGGGAGGTACTGAAGCTTTCTTT | CASTPRGGTEAFF | TRBV28 | - | TRBJ1-1 | many
TGTGCCAGCAGCCGGACGGACAGCACAGATACGCAGTATTTT | CASSRTDSTDTQYF | TRBV6-5 | - | TRBJ2-3 | many
TGCAGTGCTCTATTAGCGGGAGTTGCCAAAAACATTCAGTACTTC | CSALLAGVAKNIQYF | TRBV20-1 | TRBD2 | TRBJ2-4 | many
TGCAGCGTTGAAGATGGGACCCACATTCAGTACTTC | CSVEDGTHIQYF | TRBV29-1 | - | TRBJ2-4 | many
TGTGCCAGCAGTTACTCGTTACCAGATACGCAGTATTTT | CASSYSLPDTQYF | TRBV6-5 | - | TRBJ2-3 | many
TGCAGTGCCCAGAGGGGGGGAGGGGAGGGGGAGACCCAGTACTTC | CSAQRGGGEGETQYF | TRBV20-1 | - | TRBJ2-5 | many
TGTGCCAGCAGCCTGGACTTCGGGGATGAAAAACTGTTTTTT | CASSLDFGDEKLFF | TRBV5-8 | - | TRBJ1-4 | many
TGTGCCAGCAGCCGAGGAGGTTTCTACGAGCAGTACTTC | CASSRGGFYEQYF | TRBV3-1 | - | TRBJ2-7 | many
TGTGCCAGTAGTATTAGCGGGACGCACGACGAGCAGCTCTTC | CASSISGTHDEQLF | TRBV19 | TRBD2 | TRBJ2-1 | -
TGCAGCGTGGCAGAGCAGGGCGGCAATGAGCAGTTCTTC | CSVAEQGGNEQFF | TRBV29-1 | - | TRBJ2-1 | -
TGTGCCAGCAGCTTCTTGCAGATGAACACTGAAGCTTTCTTT | CASSFLQMNTEAFF | TRBV5-5 | - | TRBJ1-1 | many
TGTGCCAGCTCCCCACAGGGAAATCAGCCCCAGCATTTT | CASSPQGNQPQHF | TRBV7-9 | - | TRBJ1-5 | many
TGTGCCAGCAGTTTCGGGGGCGGGGAGCTGTTTTTT | CASSFGGGELFF | TRBV27 | - | TRBJ2-2 | many
TGTGCCAGCAGTTTGGGGAGGAACACTGAAGCTTTCTTT | CASSLGRNTEAFF | TRBV12-3/TRBV12-4 | - | TRBJ1-1 | -
TGTGCCAGCAGTTTATTGAGGGGCGGGGGTAATCAGCCCCAGCATTTT | CASSLLRGGGNQPQHF | TRBV28 | - | TRBJ1-5 | many
TGTGCCAGCAGCCTAATAGCGGGAGGTTCCCTTGTGAATGAGCAGTTCTTC | CASSLIAGGSLVNEQFF | TRBV14 | TRBD2 | TRBJ2-1 | many
TGTGCCAGCAGTGCGCGCGGGAGATCGTACACAGATACGCAGTATTTT | CASSARGRSYTDTQYF | TRBV6-5 | TRBD2 | TRBJ2-3 | many
TGCAGCGTTATCGCTCTAGTGGGATATAATGCGCAGTTCTTC | CSVIALVGYNAQFF | TRBV29-1 | - | TRBJ2-1 | -
TGCGCCAGCAGCTTGGGTAGCGGGAGGCTCAATGAGCAGTTCTTC | CASSLGSGRLNEQFF | TRBV5-1 | TRBD2 | TRBJ2-1 | many
TGCGCCAGCAGCCAAGAGGGGCCGAACACCGGGGAGCTGTTTTTT | CASSQEGPNTGELFF | TRBV4-1 | - | TRBJ2-2 | many